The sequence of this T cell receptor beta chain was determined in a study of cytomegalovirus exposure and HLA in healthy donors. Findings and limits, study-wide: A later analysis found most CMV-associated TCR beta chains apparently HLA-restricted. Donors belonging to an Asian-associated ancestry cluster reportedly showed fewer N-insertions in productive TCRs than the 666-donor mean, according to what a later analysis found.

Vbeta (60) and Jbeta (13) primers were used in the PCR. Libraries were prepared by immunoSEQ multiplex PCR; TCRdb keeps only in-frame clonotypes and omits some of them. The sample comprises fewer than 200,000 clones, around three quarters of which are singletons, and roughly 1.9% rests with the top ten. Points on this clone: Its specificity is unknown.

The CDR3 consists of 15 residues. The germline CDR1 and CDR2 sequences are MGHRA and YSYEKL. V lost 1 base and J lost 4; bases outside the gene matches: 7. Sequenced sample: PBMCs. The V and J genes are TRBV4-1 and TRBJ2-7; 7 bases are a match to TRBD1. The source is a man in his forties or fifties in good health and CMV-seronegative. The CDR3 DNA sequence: TGCGCCAGCAGCCAAGCTGACAGGGCCGGTTACGAGCAGTACTTC. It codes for CASSQADRAGYEQYF.